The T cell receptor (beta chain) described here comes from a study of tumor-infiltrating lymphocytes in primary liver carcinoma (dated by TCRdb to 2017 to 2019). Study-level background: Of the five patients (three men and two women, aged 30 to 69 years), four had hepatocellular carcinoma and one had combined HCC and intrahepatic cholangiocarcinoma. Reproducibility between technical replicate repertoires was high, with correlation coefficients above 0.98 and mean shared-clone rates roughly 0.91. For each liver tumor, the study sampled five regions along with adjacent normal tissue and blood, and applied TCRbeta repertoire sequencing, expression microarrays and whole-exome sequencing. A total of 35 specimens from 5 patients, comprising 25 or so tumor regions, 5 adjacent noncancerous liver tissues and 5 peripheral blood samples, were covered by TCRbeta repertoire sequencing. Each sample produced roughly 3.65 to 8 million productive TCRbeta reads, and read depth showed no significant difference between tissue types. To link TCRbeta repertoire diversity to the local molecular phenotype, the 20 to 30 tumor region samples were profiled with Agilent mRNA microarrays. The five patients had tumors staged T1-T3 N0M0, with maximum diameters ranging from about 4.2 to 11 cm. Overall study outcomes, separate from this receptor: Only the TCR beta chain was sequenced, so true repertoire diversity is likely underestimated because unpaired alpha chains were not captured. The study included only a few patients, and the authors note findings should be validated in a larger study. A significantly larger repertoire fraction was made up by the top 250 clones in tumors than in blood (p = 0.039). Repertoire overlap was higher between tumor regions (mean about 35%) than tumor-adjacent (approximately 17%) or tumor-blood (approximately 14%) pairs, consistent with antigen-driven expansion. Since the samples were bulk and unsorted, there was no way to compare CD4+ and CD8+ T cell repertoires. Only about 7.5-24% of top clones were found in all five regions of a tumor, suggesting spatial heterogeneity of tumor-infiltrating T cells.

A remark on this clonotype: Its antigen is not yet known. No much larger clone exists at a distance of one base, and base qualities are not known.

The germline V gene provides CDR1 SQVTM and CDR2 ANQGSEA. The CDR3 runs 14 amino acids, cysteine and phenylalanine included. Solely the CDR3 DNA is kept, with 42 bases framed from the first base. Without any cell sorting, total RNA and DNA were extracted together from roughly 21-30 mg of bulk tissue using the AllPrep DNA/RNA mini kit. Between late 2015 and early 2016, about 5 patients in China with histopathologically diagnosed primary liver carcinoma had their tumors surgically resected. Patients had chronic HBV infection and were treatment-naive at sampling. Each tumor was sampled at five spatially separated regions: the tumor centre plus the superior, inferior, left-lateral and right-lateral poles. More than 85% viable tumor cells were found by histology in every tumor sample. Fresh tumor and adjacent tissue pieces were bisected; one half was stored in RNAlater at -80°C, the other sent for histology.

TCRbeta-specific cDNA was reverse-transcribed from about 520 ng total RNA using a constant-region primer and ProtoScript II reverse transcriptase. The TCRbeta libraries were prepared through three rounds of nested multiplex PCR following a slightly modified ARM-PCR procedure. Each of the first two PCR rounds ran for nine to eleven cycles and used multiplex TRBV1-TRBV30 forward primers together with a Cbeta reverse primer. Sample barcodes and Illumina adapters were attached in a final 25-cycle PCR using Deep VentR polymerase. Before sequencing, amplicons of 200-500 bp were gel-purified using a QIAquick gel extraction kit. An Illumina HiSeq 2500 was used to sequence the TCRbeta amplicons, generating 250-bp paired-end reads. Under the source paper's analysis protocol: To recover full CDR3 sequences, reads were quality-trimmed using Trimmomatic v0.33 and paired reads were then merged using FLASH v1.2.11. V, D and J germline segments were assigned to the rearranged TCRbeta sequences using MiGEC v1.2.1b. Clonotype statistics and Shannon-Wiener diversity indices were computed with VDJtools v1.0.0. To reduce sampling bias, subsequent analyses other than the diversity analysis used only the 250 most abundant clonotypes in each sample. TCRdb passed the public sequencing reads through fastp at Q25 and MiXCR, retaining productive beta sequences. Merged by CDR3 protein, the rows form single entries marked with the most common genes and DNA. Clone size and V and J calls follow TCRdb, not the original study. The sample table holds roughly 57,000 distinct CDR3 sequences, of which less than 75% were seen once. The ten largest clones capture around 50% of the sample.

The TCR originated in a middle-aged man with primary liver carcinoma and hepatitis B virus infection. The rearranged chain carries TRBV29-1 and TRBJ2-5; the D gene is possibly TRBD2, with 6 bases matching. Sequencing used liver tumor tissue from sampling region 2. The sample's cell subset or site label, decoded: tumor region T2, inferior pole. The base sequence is TGCAGTATTGAAGATCGGGCCGGGGGAGAGACCCAGTACTTC. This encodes CSIEDRAGGETQYF.